The 31 T cell receptor beta chains listed next were all sequenced from one sample in a study of radiotherapy plus CTLA-4 blockade in lung cancer. TCRdb's copy holds only in-frame clones and misses some; the assay was immunoSEQ multiplex PCR. The sample records 60,000 to 70,000 clones, about 85% being singletons. The sample was peripheral blood, taken from a patient treated with radiotherapy plus ipilimumab. These receptor sequences come from a human donor with non-small cell lung cancer who had a partial response to radiotherapy plus ipilimumab.

There are a few counts of this clone. The V gene is TRBV5-1, the J gene TRBJ2-5, with a tentative D call TRBD2 (6 bases). V was pared by 4 bases and J by 5 bases, with 15 bases between. Germline V gene lookup returns CDR1 SGHRS and CDR2 YFSETQ. The CDR3 runs to 14 residues. This chain's CDR3 is CASSQRSGVETQYF. CDR3 in DNA: TGCGCCAGCAGCCAAAGGTCGGGGGTTGAGACCCAGTACTTC.

The chain has TRBV6-5 and TRBJ1-1; perhaps TRBD1 as D (6 bases). Between the trimmed V and J ends, which lost 0 bases and 1 base, there was a span of 6 bases. The CDR3 sequence is 14 residues long. Germline CDR1 is MNHEY and CDR2 is SVGAGI. In DNA, the CDR3 is TGTGCCAGCAGTTACTCGACAGGGAACACTGAAGCTTTCTTT. It translates to CASSYSTGNTEAFF.

The CDR3 sequence is CATSRGQGIRETQYF. CDR3 DNA: TGTGCCACCAGCAGAGGACAGGGGATTAGGGAGACCCAGTACTTC. The chain carries TRBV15 and TRBJ2-5; 8 nucleotides match TRBD1. CDR3 length: 15 amino acids. V dropped 1 base and J dropped 5; count of bases not matched to a gene: 6. Germline V gene lookup returns CDR1 LNHNV and CDR2 YYDKDF (reference sequence).

The CDR3 reads CASSLLPSNTEAFF. The CDR3 nucleotides are TGCGCCAGCAGCTTGCTTCCTTCGAACACTGAAGCTTTCTTT. J is TRBJ1-1 and V is TRBV5-1; no firm D call. This CDR3 contains 14 residues. The germline V and J ends were trimmed by 1 base and 1 base, with 8 bases remaining between them. Germline V lookup: CDR1 SGHRS, CDR2 YFSETQ.

This chain joins TRBV19 and TRBJ2-5, with 15 bases identical to TRBD2. The germline gives CDR1 LNHDA, CDR2 SQIVND (reference sequence). The V segment lost 10 bases and the J segment 4 bases; nucleotides outside the gene matches: 10. The CDR3 extends over 16 amino acids. CDR3 protein: CATSPGLAGGPETQYF. Written as DNA, the CDR3 is TGTGCCACCTCTCCCGGACTAGCGGGAGGGCCAGAGACCCAGTACTTC. The full variable domain, completed using reference TRBV19 and TRBJ2-5, is DGGITQSPKYLFRKEGQNVTLSCEQNLNHDAMYWYRQDPGQGLRLIYYSQIVNDFQKGDIAEGYSVSREKKESFPLTVTSAQKNPTAFYLCATSPGLAGGPETQYFGPGTRLLVL.

The chain combines TRBV5-1 with TRBJ2-7; TRBD1 agrees at 9 bases. The CDR3 is 14 residues long. The trim removed 4 bases at V and 3 bases at J, leaving 5 bases unmatched. Germline assignment: CDR1 SGHRS and CDR2 YFSETQ. Written as DNA, the CDR3 is TGCGCCAGCAGCCCCGGACAGGGGATCTACGAGCAGTACTTC. It encodes CASSPGQGIYEQYF.

This chain joins TRBV21-1 and TRBJ1-1. TRBV21-1 is a known pseudogene. This CDR3 is 10 amino acids long. The chain's CDR3 is CASIKPEAFF. The DNA for the CDR3 is TGTGCCAGCATCAAACCGGAGGCTTTCTTT.

The rearrangement links TRBV10-2 to TRBJ2-1, with TRBD2 matching 7 bases. CDR3 length: 15 amino acids. The germline CDR1 and CDR2 sequences are WSHSY and SAAADI. With 0 bases clipped from V and 4 bases from J, the junction kept 3 bases outside the gene matches. The DNA of the CDR3 is TGCGCCAGCAGTGAGTCGTCTAGCGGTTACAATGAGCAGTTCTTC. This translates into CASSESSSGYNEQFF.

J is TRBJ2-1 and V is TRBV7-9; tentatively, D is TRBD2 (5 bases). Germline V CDR1 and CDR2: SEHNR, FQNEAQ (reference sequence). The CDR3 consists of 15 residues. With 3 bases removed from V and 6 bases from J, the gap between germline ends came to 15 bases. The CDR3 loop reads CASSFWLAPGNEQFF. The CDR3 nucleotides read TGTGCCAGCAGCTTTTGGTTAGCGCCCGGCAATGAGCAGTTCTTC.

The chain employs TRBV5-1 and TRBJ2-2; D is uncertain. Trimming stripped 0 bases from V and 1 base from J, with 10 bases between. Germline V gives CDR1 SGHRS, CDR2 YFSETQ. The CDR3 totals 16 residues. The CDR3 loop reads CASSLAGTVNTGELFF. The CDR3 nucleotides read TGCGCCAGCAGCTTGGCCGGCACAGTGAACACCGGGGAGCTGTTTTTT.

By its share, this clone is large. The chain links TRBV2 to TRBJ1-4; no definite D call. CDR1 is SNHLY, CDR2 FYNNEI, per germline. V was clipped by 3 bases and J by 0 bases, with 8 bases between them. This CDR3 region has 15 residues. Here the CDR3 DNA reads TGTGCCAGCAGTGACACGGGGTCAACTAATGAAAAACTGTTTTTT. Encoded protein: CASSDTGSTNEKLFF.

The rearrangement uses TRBV11-2 and TRBJ2-5, with 9 bases that match TRBD2. The V gene end was trimmed by 4 bases and the J gene end by 2 bases; junction bases not matched to a gene: 5. Germline V CDR1 and CDR2: SGHAT, FQNNGV. The CDR3 sequence is 15 residues long. The CDR3 sequence is CASSSGLAFQETQYF. CDR3 DNA: TGTGCCAGCAGCTCGGGACTAGCCTTTCAAGAGACCCAGTACTTC.

This chain uses TRBV18 with TRBJ2-2, with D unresolved. The CDR3 contains 14 residues. Trimming stripped 4 bases from V and 5 bases from J, with 11 bases between. Germline CDR1 KGHSH, CDR2 LQKENI. The CDR3 sequence is CASSRNTLTGELFF. DNA for the CDR3: TGTGCCAGCTCACGAAACACGCTGACCGGGGAGCTGTTTTTT.

The chain has TRBV15 and TRBJ1-2; 9 nucleotides align to TRBD1. The V and J ends lost 3 bases and 8 bases, in that order; junction bases with no gene match: 10. Germline V gene sequence: CDR1 LNHNV, CDR2 YYDKDF (reference sequence). This CDR3 has 15 residues. The CDR3 reads CATSSYSGTGKGYTF. DNA of the CDR3: TGTGCCACCAGCAGTTATTCCGGGACAGGGAAGGGCTACACCTTC. The entire variable domain, with the rest obtained from reference TRBV15 and TRBJ1-2, is as follows: DAMVIQNPRYQVTQFGKPVTLSCSQTLNHNVMYWYQQKSSQAPKLLFHYYDKDFNNEADTPDNFQSRRPNTSFCFLDIRSPGLGDTAMYLCATSSYSGTGKGYTFGSGTRLTVV.

The gene calls are TRBV28 and TRBJ1-1; possible D gene TRBD1, 5 bases. The CDR3 runs to 17 residues. Germline V gives CDR1 MDHEN, CDR2 SYDVKM. Trimming took off 5 bases at V and 1 base at J, with 20 bases between the two ends. CDR3 DNA: TGTGCCAGCAGTCTCCACCCGGGGGGTGGGAGGAACACTGAAGCTTTCTTT. Its protein is CASSLHPGGGRNTEAFF.

The chain uses TRBV5-1 and TRBJ1-2; 7 bases are a match to TRBD1. Trimming took 4 bases from V and 2 from J; bases not matched to a gene: 8. Germline-derived CDR1 and CDR2 are SGHRS and YFSETQ. This CDR3 has 15 residues. CDR3 DNA sequence: TGCGCCAGCAGCCTAGGGGGCGTCGGGAACTATGGCTACACCTTC. This sequence encodes CASSLGGVGNYGYTF.

The CDR3 reads CASRTGGDGYTF. DNA for the CDR3: TGTGCCAGCAGGACAGGGGGTGATGGCTACACCTTC. The J gene is TRBJ1-2, the V gene TRBV27, with 9 bases fitting TRBD1. The V and J ends lost 6 bases and 6 bases, in that order; junction bases with no gene match: 2. Looked up from germline, CDR1 is MNHEY and CDR2 is SMNVEV (reference sequence). This CDR3 region has 12 residues.

The chain carries TRBV11-2 and TRBJ2-5; D is perhaps TRBD2 (5 bases). Near its end, the DNA agrees better with TRBJ2-7, so the J call may be wrong. The germline V gene encodes CDR1 SGHAT and CDR2 FQNNGV. CDR3 length: 14 amino acids. This CDR3 is CASSLGPGTYEQYF. The CDR3 nucleotides read TGTGCCAGCAGCTTAGGCCCGGGAACCTACGAGCAGTACTTC.

The V gene is TRBV6-1, the J gene TRBJ2-4; TRBD1 matches at 9 bases. The trim removed 3 bases at V and 0 bases at J, leaving 15 bases unmatched. The CDR3 runs to 20 residues. CDR1 and CDR2 (germline): MNHNS, SASEGT. The CDR3 here is CASSEDTGGLTPLAKNIQYF. Written as DNA, the CDR3 is TGTGCCAGCAGTGAGGATACAGGGGGCCTAACCCCATTAGCCAAAAACATTCAGTACTTC.

The rearrangement uses TRBV30 and TRBJ2-5, with TRBD2 matching 10 bases. Germline V gene data show CDR1 as GTSNPN and CDR2 as SVGIG (reference sequence). The CDR3 has 16 amino acids. V trimming: 0 bases; J trimming: 5 bases; junction bases outside the gene matches: 9. The DNA of the CDR3 is TGTGCCTGGAGTGTCGGACCTAGCGGGAGCAGGGAGACCCAGTACTTC. Translated, it gives CAWSVGPSGSRETQYF.

This clone was seen a few times. The V gene is TRBV30, the J gene TRBJ1-1; 7 nucleotides align to TRBD1. The CDR3 runs 13 residues. V shed 1 base, J shed 7 bases, and the junction held 6 bases outside the gene matches. CDR1 is GTSNPN and CDR2 is SVGIG in the germline V gene (reference sequence). Here the CDR3 DNA reads TGTGCCTGGAGTGAGGAAGGGGGCAATGAAGCTTTCTTT. This sequence encodes CAWSEEGGNEAFF.

V and J are TRBV5-1 and TRBJ2-2; D is possibly TRBD2 (5 bases). This CDR3 has 15 residues. Deletions cut 1 base from V and 5 bases from J, with 12 bases between. Looked up from germline, CDR1 is SGHRS and CDR2 is YFSETQ. This chain's CDR3 is CASSLLGSGTGELFF. CDR3 sequence (DNA): TGCGCCAGCAGCTTGTTGGGATCGGGGACCGGGGAGCTGTTTTTT.

The chain employs TRBV10-3 and TRBJ2-2; D possibly corresponds to TRBD1 (6 bases). CDR1 ENHRY and CDR2 SYGVKD come from the germline V gene. The ends were cut back, 8 bases at V and 5 bases at J, with 9 bases in the middle. This CDR3 is built from 12 residues. This chain's CDR3 is CAIGTGTGELFF. The CDR3 nucleotides read TGTGCCATCGGTACAGGGACCGGGGAGCTGTTTTTT.

The genes are TRBV5-1 and TRBJ1-5; D perhaps matches TRBD1 (6 bases). The CDR3 contains 16 residues. CDR1 and CDR2 from the germline V gene are SGHRS and YFSETQ. V was clipped by 0 bases and J by 0 bases, with 10 bases between them. CDR3 sequence: CASSLEGTNSNQPQHF. CDR3 bases: TGCGCCAGCAGCTTGGAAGGGACAAATAGCAATCAGCCCCAGCATTTT.

The chain recombines TRBV2 with TRBJ1-5; 9 positions match TRBD1. CDR1 is SNHLY, CDR2 FYNNEI, per germline. There are 15 residues in the CDR3. The junction had 8 bases not matched to a gene; V was cut back by 7 bases and J by 4 bases. The CDR3 here is CASKGQGERNQPQHF. CDR3 nucleotides: TGTGCCAGCAAGGGACAGGGTGAAAGAAATCAGCCCCAGCATTTT.

The chain combines TRBV5-4 with TRBJ1-2; possible D gene TRBD1, 5 bases. This CDR3 spans 15 amino acids. V was cut by 4 bases and J by 2 bases, with 15 bases left in between. Germline CDR1 SGHNT, CDR2 YYREEE (reference sequence). The CDR3 is CASSPGGGRNYGYTF. CDR3 DNA: TGTGCCAGCAGCCCCGGGGGAGGGCGAAACTATGGCTACACCTTC.

V usage is TRBV5-1 and J usage is TRBJ2-1, with 11 nucleotides matching TRBD2. This CDR3 has 15 amino acids. CDR1 SGHRS and CDR2 YFSETQ come from the germline V gene. V lost 4 bases and J lost 7; bases outside the gene matches: 7. The CDR3 region has the DNA TGCGCCAGCAGCGTACTTCGGACTAGCGGGAATGAGCAGTTCTTC. It encodes CASSVLRTSGNEQFF.

This clone turned up a few times. V and J are TRBV6-6 and TRBJ1-2, with 8 bases fitting TRBD1. The ends lost 5 bases at V and 4 bases at J; junction bases unmatched: 9. The CDR3 runs 15 residues. Germline V gene sequence: CDR1 MNHNY, CDR2 SVGAGI (reference sequence). The CDR3 region has the DNA TGTGCCAGCAGTCTATCGGACAGGGTTGCCTATGGCTACACCTTC. It yields the protein CASSLSDRVAYGYTF.

The chain couples TRBV6-5 to TRBJ1-2; 11 bases fit TRBD1. V shed 7 bases, J shed 3 bases, and the junction held 7 bases outside the gene matches. CDR3 length: 15 amino acids. Germline V CDR1 and CDR2: MNHEY, SVGAGI. DNA for the CDR3: TGTGCCAGCATTCAGGACAGGGGGCTCCACTATGGCTACACCTTC. Its translation: CASIQDRGLHYGYTF.

V gene TRBV25-1 combines with J gene TRBJ2-2; a possible D gene is TRBD1 (7 bases). Germline V gene sequence: CDR1 MGHDK, CDR2 SYGVNS. The CDR3 length is 15 residues. Trimming pared 7 bases from V and 3 bases from J, leaving 15 bases between. The CDR3 region has the DNA TGTGCCAGCATGGAGGGGGCGGGATACACCGGGGAGCTGTTTTTT. Residues: CASMEGAGYTGELFF.

The genes are TRBV5-1 and TRBJ2-3; 9 positions match TRBD1. CDR3 length: 15 amino acids. Per germline, CDR1 SGHRS and CDR2 YFSETQ. V was clipped by 4 bases and J by 2 bases; unmatched bases: 5. The CDR3: CASSVGQGNTDTQYF. CDR3 bases: TGCGCCAGCAGCGTTGGACAGGGGAACACAGATACGCAGTATTTT.